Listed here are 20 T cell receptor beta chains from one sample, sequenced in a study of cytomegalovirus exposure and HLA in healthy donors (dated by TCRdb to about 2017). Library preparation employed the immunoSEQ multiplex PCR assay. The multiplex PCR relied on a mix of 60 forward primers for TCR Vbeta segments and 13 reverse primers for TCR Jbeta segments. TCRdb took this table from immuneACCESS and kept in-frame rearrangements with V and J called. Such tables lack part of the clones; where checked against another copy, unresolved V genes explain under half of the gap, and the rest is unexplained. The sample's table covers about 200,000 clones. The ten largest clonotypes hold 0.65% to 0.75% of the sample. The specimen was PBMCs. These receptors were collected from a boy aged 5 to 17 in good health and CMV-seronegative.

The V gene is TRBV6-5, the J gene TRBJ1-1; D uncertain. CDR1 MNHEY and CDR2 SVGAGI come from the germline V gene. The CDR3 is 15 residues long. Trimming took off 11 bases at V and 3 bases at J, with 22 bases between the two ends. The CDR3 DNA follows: TGTGCCTCCCACGGGGATAGGGAGATCTACACTGAAGCTTTCTTT. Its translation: CASHGDREIYTEAFF.

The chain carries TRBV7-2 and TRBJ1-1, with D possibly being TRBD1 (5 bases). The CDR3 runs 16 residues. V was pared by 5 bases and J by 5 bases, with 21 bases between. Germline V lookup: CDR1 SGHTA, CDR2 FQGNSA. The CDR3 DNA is TGTGCCAGCAGCCTCAAAGGACACTGGGCCGGTACTGAAGCTTTCTTT. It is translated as CASSLKGHWAGTEAFF.

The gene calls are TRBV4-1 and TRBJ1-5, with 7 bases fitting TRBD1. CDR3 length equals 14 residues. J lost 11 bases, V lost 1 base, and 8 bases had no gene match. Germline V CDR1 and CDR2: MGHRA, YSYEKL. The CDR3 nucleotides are TGCGCCAGCAGCCAAGGGAGGGGGCAAAGGGCCCAGCATTTT. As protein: CASSQGRGQRAQHF.

The CDR3 protein is CASSFETGVGEQYF. CDR3 nucleotide sequence: TGCGCCAGCAGCTTCGAGACAGGGGTCGGCGAGCAGTACTTC. This chain links TRBV5-1 with TRBJ2-5, with TRBD1 matching 8 bases. The DNA end is a closer match to TRBJ2-7, so the J assignment may be wrong. The CDR3 contains 14 residues. Germline V gene data show CDR1 as SGHRS and CDR2 as YFSETQ.

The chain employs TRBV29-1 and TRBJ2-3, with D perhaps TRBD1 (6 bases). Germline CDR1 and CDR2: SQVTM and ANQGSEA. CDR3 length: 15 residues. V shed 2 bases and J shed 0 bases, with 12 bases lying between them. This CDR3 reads CSVEWDTASTDTQYF. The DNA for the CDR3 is TGCAGCGTTGAATGGGACACCGCCAGCACAGATACGCAGTATTTT.

CDR3 sequence: CASSRGLAVQETQYF. DNA for the CDR3: TGCGCCAGCAGCCGGGGACTAGCGGTTCAAGAGACCCAGTACTTC. The rearrangement joins TRBV4-1 to TRBJ2-5; 11 nucleotides agree with TRBD2. Per germline, CDR1 MGHRA and CDR2 YSYEKL. J gave up 2 bases and V 4 bases, and 3 bases lay outside the gene matches. The CDR3 is 15 amino acids.

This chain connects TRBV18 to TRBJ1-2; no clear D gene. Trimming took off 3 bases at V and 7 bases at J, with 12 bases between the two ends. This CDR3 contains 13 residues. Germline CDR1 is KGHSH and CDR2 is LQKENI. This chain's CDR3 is CASSPEGSFGYTF. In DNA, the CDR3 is TGTGCCAGCTCACCCGAAGGGAGCTTTGGCTACACCTTC.

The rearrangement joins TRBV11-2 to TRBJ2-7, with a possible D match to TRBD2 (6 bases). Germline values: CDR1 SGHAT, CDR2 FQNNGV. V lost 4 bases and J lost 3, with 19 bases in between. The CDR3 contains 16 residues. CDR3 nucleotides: TGTGCCAGCAGCTCAACGCCATCGGGGGTTAGCTACGAGCAGTACTTC. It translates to CASSSTPSGVSYEQYF.

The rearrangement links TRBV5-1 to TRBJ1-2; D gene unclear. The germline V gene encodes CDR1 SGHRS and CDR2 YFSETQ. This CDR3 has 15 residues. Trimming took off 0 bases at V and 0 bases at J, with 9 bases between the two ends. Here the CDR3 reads CASSLGAVSNYGYTF. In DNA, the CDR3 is TGCGCCAGCAGCTTGGGTGCAGTTTCTAACTATGGCTACACCTTC.

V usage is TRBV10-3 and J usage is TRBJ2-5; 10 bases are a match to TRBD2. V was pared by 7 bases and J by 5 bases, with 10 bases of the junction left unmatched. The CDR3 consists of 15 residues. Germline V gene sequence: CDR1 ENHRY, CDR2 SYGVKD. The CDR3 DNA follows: TGTGCCATCATGGAGAGTAGCGGGGGGCAGGAGACCCAGTACTTC. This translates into CAIMESSGGQETQYF.

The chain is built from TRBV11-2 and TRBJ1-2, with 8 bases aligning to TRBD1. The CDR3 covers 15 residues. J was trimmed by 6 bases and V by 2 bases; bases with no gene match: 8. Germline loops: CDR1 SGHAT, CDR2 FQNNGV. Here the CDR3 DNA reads TGTGCCAGCAGCTTAAAATTCGGACAGGGTGATGGCTACACCTTC. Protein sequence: CASSLKFGQGDGYTF. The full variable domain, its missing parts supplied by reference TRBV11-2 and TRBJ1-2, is EAGVAQSPRYKIIEKRQSVAFWCNPISGHATLYWYQQILGQGPKLLIQFQNNGVVDDSQLPKDRFSAERLKGVDSTLKIQPAKLEDSAVYLCASSLKFGQGDGYTFGSGTRLTVV.

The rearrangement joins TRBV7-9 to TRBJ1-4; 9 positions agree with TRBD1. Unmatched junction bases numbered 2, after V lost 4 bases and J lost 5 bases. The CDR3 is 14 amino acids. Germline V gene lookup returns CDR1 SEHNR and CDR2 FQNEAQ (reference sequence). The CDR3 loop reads CASSSGQGNEKLFF. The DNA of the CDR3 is TGTGCCAGCAGCTCCGGACAGGGGAATGAAAAACTGTTTTTT.

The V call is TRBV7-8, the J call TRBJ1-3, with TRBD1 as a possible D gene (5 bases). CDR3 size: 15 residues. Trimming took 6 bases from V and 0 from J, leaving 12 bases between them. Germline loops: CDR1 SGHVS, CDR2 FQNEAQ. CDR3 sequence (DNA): TGTGCCAGCAGATTGACAGAATACTCTGGAAACACCATATATTTT. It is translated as CASRLTEYSGNTIYF.

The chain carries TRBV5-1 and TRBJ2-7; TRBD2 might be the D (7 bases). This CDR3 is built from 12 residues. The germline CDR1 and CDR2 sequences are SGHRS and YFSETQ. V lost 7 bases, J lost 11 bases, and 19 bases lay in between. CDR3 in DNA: TGCGCCAGCGGCTCGGAGGGGGGGCTGGAGTACTTC. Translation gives CASGSEGGLEYF. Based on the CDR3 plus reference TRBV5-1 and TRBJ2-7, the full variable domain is KAGVTQTPRYLIKTRGQQVTLSCSPISGHRSVSWYQQTPGQGLQFLFEYFSETQRNKGNFPGRFSGRQFSNSRSEMNVSTLELGDSALYLCASGSEGGLEYFGPGTRLTVT.

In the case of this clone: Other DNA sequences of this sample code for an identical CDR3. The CDR3 spells CASSSPCVDRTNTEAFF. Written as DNA, the CDR3 is TGTGCCAGCAGTTCTCCCTGTGTGGACAGAACGAACACTGAAGCTTTCTTT. The genes are TRBV6-7 and TRBJ1-1, with TRBD1 as a possible D gene (6 bases). TRBV6-7 is classed as an ORF, of uncertain function. This CDR3 is 17 amino acids long. V lost 4 bases to trimming and J lost 1 base, with 19 bases between them.

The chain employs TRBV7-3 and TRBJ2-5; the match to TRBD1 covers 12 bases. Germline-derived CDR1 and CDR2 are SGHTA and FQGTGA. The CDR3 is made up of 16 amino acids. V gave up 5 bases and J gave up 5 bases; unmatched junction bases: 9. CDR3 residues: CASSKTGTGGFETQYF. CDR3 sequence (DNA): TGTGCCAGCAGCAAAACCGGGACAGGGGGCTTTGAGACCCAGTACTTC.

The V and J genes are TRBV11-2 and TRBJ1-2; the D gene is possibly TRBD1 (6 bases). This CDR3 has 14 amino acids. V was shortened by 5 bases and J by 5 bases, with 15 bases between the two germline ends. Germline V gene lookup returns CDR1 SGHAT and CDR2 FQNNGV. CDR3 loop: CASSPIQGEYGYTF. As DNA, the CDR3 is TGTGCCAGCAGCCCCATACAGGGAGAATATGGCTACACCTTC.

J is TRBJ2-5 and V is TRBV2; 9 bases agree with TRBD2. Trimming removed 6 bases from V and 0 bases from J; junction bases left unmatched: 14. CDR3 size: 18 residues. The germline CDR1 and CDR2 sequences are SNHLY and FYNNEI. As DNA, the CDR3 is TGTGCCAGCAGAGGACTGAGGACTAGCGAAAAATACCAAGAGACCCAGTACTTC. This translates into CASRGLRTSEKYQETQYF.

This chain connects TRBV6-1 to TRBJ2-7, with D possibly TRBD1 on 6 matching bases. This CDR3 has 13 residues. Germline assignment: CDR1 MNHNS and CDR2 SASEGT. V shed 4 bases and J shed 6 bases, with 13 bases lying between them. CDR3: CASSGYRAGEQYF. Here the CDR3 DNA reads TGTGCCAGCAGTGGTTACAGGGCCGGCGAGCAGTACTTC.

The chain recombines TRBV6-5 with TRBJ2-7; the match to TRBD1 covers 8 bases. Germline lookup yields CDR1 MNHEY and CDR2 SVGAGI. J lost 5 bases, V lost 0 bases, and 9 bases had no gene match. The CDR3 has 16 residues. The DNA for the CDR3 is TGTGCCAGCAGTTACTCGATAGTTACAGGGGGTAACGAGCAGTACTTC. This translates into CASSYSIVTGGNEQYF.